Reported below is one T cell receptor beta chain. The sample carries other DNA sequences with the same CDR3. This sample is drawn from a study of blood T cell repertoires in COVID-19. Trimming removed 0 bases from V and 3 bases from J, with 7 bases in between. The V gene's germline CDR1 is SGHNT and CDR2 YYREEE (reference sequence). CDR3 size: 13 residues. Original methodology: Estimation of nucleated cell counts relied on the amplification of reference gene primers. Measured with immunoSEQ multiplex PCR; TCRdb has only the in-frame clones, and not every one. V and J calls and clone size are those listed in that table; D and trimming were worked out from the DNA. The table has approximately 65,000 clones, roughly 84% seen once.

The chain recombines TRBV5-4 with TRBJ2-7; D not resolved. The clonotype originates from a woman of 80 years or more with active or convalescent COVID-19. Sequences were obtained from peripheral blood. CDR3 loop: CASSLGSNYEQYF. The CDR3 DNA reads TGTGCCAGCAGCTTGGGGAGTAACTACGAGCAGTACTTC.